This T cell receptor beta chain was recorded in a study of T cells after yellow fever vaccination. In TCRdb, the 5' RACE reads were re-called with MiXCR into one record per CDR3 protein. The sample lists around 590,000 distinct CDR3 sequences, roughly an eighth occurring once. The CDR3 has 15 amino acids. Trimming cost V 0 bases and J 15 bases; bases outside gene matches: 12. The germline V gene has CDR1 MGHRA and CDR2 YSYEKL. This sequence was found in a man aged 25-45 years who received the YFV17D yellow fever vaccine. Source: PBMCs, taken on the day of the yellow fever booster vaccination. V usage is TRBV4-1 and J usage is TRBJ2-1; 9 bases match TRBD1. The CDR3 nucleotides are TGCGCCAGCAGCCAAGATTGGACCGGGACAGGGTTTTGGTTCTTC. This gives the protein CASSQDWTGTGFWFF.